These T cell receptor beta chains were read from a single sample in a study of blood T cells in healthy people across ages. TCRdb reprocessed the 5' RACE reads via MiXCR and lists one record per CDR3 protein. Among fewer than 800,000 distinct CDR3 sequences listed, approximately 29% were seen once. The sequenced sample consisted of blood. Source of these receptors: an elderly woman in good health. CDR3s include the opening cysteine and the closing phenylalanine or tryptophan. Fields, in order: CDR3 protein, CDR3 DNA, V gene, clone size, J gene, D gene. D genes are given only for firm matches. The size of a clone is reported for some rows only, either as once, few or many, or as a class for expanded clones.

CASSSTGLEGPNEQFF	TGTGCCAGCAGCTCCACCGGACTAGAGGGCCCCAATGAGCAGTTCTTC	TRBV7-3	-	TRBJ2-1	TRBD2
CASSQEAGPRAGDTQYF	TGCGCCAGCAGCCAAGAAGCTGGCCCAAGGGCCGGAGATACGCAGTATTTT	TRBV4-1	many	TRBJ2-3	-
CASSLRLAGGQGRSYEQYF	TGTGCCAGCAGCTTACGGCTAGCGGGGGGCCAGGGAAGATCCTACGAGCAGTACTTC	TRBV7-2	many	TRBJ2-7	TRBD2
CASSPGVSGYTF	TGTGCCAGCAGCCCCGGGGTTTCGGGCTACACCTTC	TRBV28	many	TRBJ1-2	-
CASITRDNEQFF	TGTGCCAGTATAACTCGCGACAATGAGCAGTTCTTC	TRBV19	few	TRBJ2-1	-
CASSPAGPGELFF	TGTGCCAGCAGCCCAGCGGGACCCGGGGAGCTGTTTTTT	TRBV7-6	few	TRBJ2-2	TRBD2
CASSLGGNLNTEAFF	TGCGCCAGCAGCTTGGGAGGGAATCTGAACACTGAAGCTTTCTTT	TRBV5-1	-	TRBJ1-1	-
CASSFAQTQYF	TGTGCCAGCAGTTTTGCGCAGACCCAGTACTTC	TRBV28	once	TRBJ2-5	-
CASSLKPGSYEQYF	TGTGCCAGCAGCTTAAAGCCTGGCTCCTACGAGCAGTACTTC	TRBV7-2	many	TRBJ2-7	-
CASSHWGASSNVLTF	TGTGCCAGCAGCCATTGGGGGGCGTCCTCGAACGTCCTGACTTTC	TRBV2	-	TRBJ2-6	-
CSAMKEAGGRNEQFF	TGCAGTGCTATGAAAGAAGCGGGGGGCCGCAATGAGCAGTTCTTC	TRBV20-1	many	TRBJ2-1	TRBD2
CASSFRGAANIQYF	TGTGCCAGCAGTTTCCGGGGTGCAGCAAACATTCAGTACTTC	TRBV12-3/TRBV12-4	many	TRBJ2-4	-
CASSCKGREEKLFF	TGTGCCAGCAGCTGTAAGGGTAGAGAGGAAAAACTGTTTTTT	TRBV7-9	-	TRBJ1-4	-
CASSQWNEQFF	TGTGCCAGCAGCCAATGGAATGAGCAGTTCTTC	TRBV12-3/TRBV12-4	-	TRBJ2-1	-
CSASREVTGTQYF	TGCAGTGCTAGCCGGGAGGTGACAGGTACGCAGTATTTT	TRBV20-1	-	TRBJ2-3	-
CASSQDRDIIADTQYF	TGCGCCAGCAGCCAGGATCGGGACATAATAGCGGATACGCAGTATTTT	TRBV4-3	many	TRBJ2-3	-
CASSPTGRNTEAFF	TGTGCCAGCAGCCCGACAGGGCGGAACACTGAAGCTTTCTTT	TRBV7-2	many	TRBJ1-1	TRBD1
CASSPRQGVEQFF	TGTGCCAGCAGCCCAAGACAGGGGGTTGAGCAGTTCTTC	TRBV7-9	many	TRBJ2-1	TRBD1
CASRWTSGSYNEQFF	TGTGCCAGCAGATGGACTAGCGGCTCCTACAATGAGCAGTTCTTC	TRBV7-2	many	TRBJ2-1	TRBD2
CASSLGQGSSTDTQYF	TGTGCCAGCAGCCTCGGACAGGGCTCTAGCACAGATACGCAGTATTTT	TRBV9	many	TRBJ2-3	TRBD1
CASSPTIATQYF	TGTGCCAGCTCACCAACTATAGCGACCCAGTACTTC	TRBV18	few	TRBJ2-5	-
CASSQDPAMGYEQYF	TGTGCCAGCAGCCAAGATCCAGCAATGGGCTACGAGCAGTACTTC	TRBV3-1	many	TRBJ2-7	-
CASSEEQGRGEKLFF	TGTGCCAGCAGCGAAGAACAGGGGAGGGGTGAAAAACTGTTTTTT	TRBV9	many	TRBJ1-4	TRBD1
CASSQEARDTQYF	TGTGCCAGCAGCCAAGAAGCGCGAGATACGCAGTATTTT	TRBV4-2	-	TRBJ2-3	-
CASGDPYNSPLHF	TGTGCGAGTGGGGACCCCTATAATTCACCCCTCCACTTT	TRBV27	-	TRBJ1-6	-
CAWSVRAGGPYEQYF	TGTGCCTGGAGTGTACGCGCGGGGGGTCCCTACGAGCAGTACTTC	TRBV30	many	TRBJ2-7	TRBD2
CASSQDPGRDYGYTF	TGTGCCAGCAGCCAAGATCCGGGGAGGGACTATGGCTACACCTTC	TRBV4-2	many	TRBJ1-2	-
CAGSSAAFNEQFF	TGTGCCGGCAGCTCCGCCGCGTTCAATGAGCAGTTCTTC	TRBV7-2	-	TRBJ2-1	-
CASSDTSGKQFF	TGTGCCAGCAGCGACACTAGCGGTAAGCAGTTCTTC	TRBV7-2	-	TRBJ2-1	TRBD2
CSAGRTGGANEQYF	TGCAGTGCTGGAAGGACAGGGGGGGCAAATGAGCAGTACTTC	TRBV20-1	few	TRBJ2-7	TRBD1
CASSLGGTRGTDTQYF	TGTGCCAGCAGCTTAGGAGGGACCAGGGGCACAGATACGCAGTATTTT	TRBV7-6	many	TRBJ2-3	-
CASSLAAYNEHFF	TGTGCCAGCAGCTTGGCTGCGTACAATGAGCATTTCTTC	TRBV5-5	-	TRBJ2-1	-
CASSSLAGDEQFF	TGCGCCAGCAGCTCCCTAGCGGGGGATGAGCAGTTCTTC	TRBV5-1	many	TRBJ2-1	TRBD2
CASSYGTGLNTEAFF	TGTGCCAGCAGTTACGGGACAGGGTTGAACACTGAAGCTTTCTTT	TRBV6-6	few	TRBJ1-1	TRBD1
CAWGPDLEQPQHF	TGTGCCTGGGGCCCAGACCTAGAGCAGCCCCAGCATTTT	TRBV30	-	TRBJ1-5	-
CAWSLKTMNTEAFF	TGTGCCTGGAGTTTGAAAACTATGAACACTGAAGCTTTCTTT	TRBV30	few	TRBJ1-1	-
CASSPNRKQGNYEQYF	TGTGCCAGCAGCCCAAATCGAAAACAGGGGAACTACGAGCAGTACTTC	TRBV5-4	many	TRBJ2-7	TRBD1
CSVRGRANNEQFF	TGCAGCGTCCGTGGGAGGGCCAACAATGAGCAGTTCTTC	TRBV29-1	-	TRBJ2-1	TRBD2
CATSREQGRENSPLHF	TGTGCCACCAGCAGAGAACAGGGACGGGAGAATTCACCCCTCCACTTT	TRBV15	few	TRBJ1-6	-
CASSLDGNQPQHF	TGCGCCAGCAGCTTGGACGGCAATCAGCCCCAGCATTTT	TRBV5-1	many	TRBJ1-5	-
CANSQLGDTRGDQPQHF	TGCGCCAACAGCCAACTGGGGGACACCCGAGGCGATCAGCCCCAGCATTTT	TRBV4-1	many	TRBJ1-5	-
CAWRPPGQMNTEAFF	TGTGCCTGGAGGCCTCCGGGACAAATGAACACTGAAGCTTTCTTT	TRBV30	-	TRBJ1-1	-
CASSQDDVGYTF	TGTGCCAGCAGCCAAGATGACGTTGGCTACACCTTC	TRBV3-1	few	TRBJ1-2	-
CASSLGDRDYNEQFF	TGCGCCAGCAGCTTGGGGGACAGGGACTACAATGAGCAGTTCTTC	TRBV5-1	many	TRBJ2-1	TRBD1
CSVDDQGQRYSYTF	TGCAGCGTTGACGATCAGGGTCAACGGTATAGCTACACCTTC	TRBV29-1	few	TRBJ1-2	-
CASSTYRGASIYGYTF	TGTGCCAGCAGCACCTACAGGGGGGCCTCTATCTATGGCTACACCTTC	TRBV7-2	many	TRBJ1-2	TRBD1